The 24 T cell receptor beta chains given below trace back to one sample, sequenced in a study of early T cells in non-severe SARS-CoV-2 infection. Via MiXCR, TCRdb re-called the 5' RACE reads, giving one row per CDR3 protein. The repertoire has around 30,000 distinct CDR3 sequences, 5% to 6% of them found once; the top ten carry about 5.8%. Sequencing used whole blood. These receptors were obtained from an adult who was a healthcare worker with PCR-confirmed SARS-CoV-2 infection or an uninfected control (not recorded which).

This clonotype was picked up many times. The DNA for the CDR3 is TGTGCCAGCAGTGAATATCGGGGGACAGGGGGCACTGAAGCTTTCTTT. Translation gives CASSEYRGTGGTEAFF. This chain uses TRBV25-1 with TRBJ1-1; 11 bases map to TRBD1. Germline values: CDR1 MGHDK, CDR2 SYGVNS. V was pared by 0 bases and J by 4 bases, with 4 bases of the junction left unmatched. The CDR3 loop spans 16 amino acids.

This clonotype was found many times. This chain joins TRBV7-9 and TRBJ2-1; a weak D match, TRBD2 (6 bases). CDR3 size: 15 residues. The V and J ends lost 3 bases and 5 bases respectively, with 14 bases between them. CDR1 SEHNR and CDR2 FQNEAQ come from the germline V gene (reference sequence). The DNA of the CDR3 is TGTGCCAGCAGCTTGGGGCAGACTAGGGACAATGAGCAGTTCTTC. This codes for CASSLGQTRDNEQFF.

There are many counts of this clonotype. The chain uses TRBV6-6 and TRBJ2-1; either TRBD1 or TRBD2 may fit D (7 bases each). This CDR3 is 15 amino acids long. Trimming cost V 5 bases and J 7 bases, with 18 bases left between them. Germline CDR1 MNHNY, CDR2 SVGAGI (reference sequence). CDR3 sequence: CASSTQGGGENEQFF. CDR3 nucleotide sequence: TGTGCCAGCAGTACGCAGGGGGGGGGAGAGAATGAGCAGTTCTTC.

The gene calls are TRBV5-1 and TRBJ2-2; D call uncertain. CDR1 is SGHRS and CDR2 is YFSETQ in the germline V gene. CDR3 length equals 14 residues. Between the trimmed V and J ends, which lost 0 bases and 3 bases, there was a span of 6 bases. This CDR3 reads CASSLAIYTGELFF. The CDR3 DNA follows: TGCGCCAGCAGCTTGGCTATCTACACCGGGGAGCTGTTTTTT.

The chain carries TRBV20-1 and TRBJ2-5, with unresolved D. The CDR3 spans 12 residues. V lost 3 bases and J lost 6, with 11 bases in between. The V gene's germline CDR1 is DFQATT and CDR2 SNEGSKA (reference sequence). The CDR3 loop is CSASPGGKTQYF. The CDR3 DNA sequence: TGCAGTGCTAGCCCAGGTGGAAAGACCCAGTACTTC.

V usage is TRBV4-1 and J usage is TRBJ2-7, with 7 positions matching TRBD1. The CDR3 runs 16 residues. Germline V gives CDR1 MGHRA, CDR2 YSYEKL. Losses at the gene ends were 0 bases for V and 7 bases for J; bases not matched to a gene: 12. Here the CDR3 reads CASSQEGNRGPSEQYF. The CDR3 DNA sequence: TGCGCCAGCAGCCAAGAGGGGAACAGGGGACCTTCGGAGCAGTACTTC.

This clonotype was counted at least ten times. The J gene is TRBJ1-5, the V gene TRBV30; D is unclear. The CDR3 consists of 14 residues. V lost 2 bases to trimming and J lost 4 bases, with 12 bases between them. CDR1 is GTSNPN, CDR2 SVGIG, per germline (reference sequence). In nucleotides, the CDR3 is TGTGCCTGGAGTTTGGGGAACCCAAATCAGCCCCAGCATTTT. This sequence encodes CAWSLGNPNQPQHF.

This clonotype was detected many times. This sequence joins TRBV10-2 and TRBJ2-3; D call uncertain. V lost 7 bases, J lost 3 bases, and 5 bases lay in between. CDR3 length equals 11 residues. Germline CDR1 is WSHSY and CDR2 is SAAADI. CDR3 sequence (DNA): TGCGCCAGCACCAAAACAGATACGCAGTATTTT. Translated: CASTKTDTQYF.

The chain has TRBV12-3 or TRBV12-4 and TRBJ1-1; D is possibly TRBD1 (5 bases). CDR3 length: 16 residues. V lost 3 bases to trimming and J lost 0 bases, with 14 bases between them. Written as DNA, the CDR3 is TGTGCCAGCAGTTTCGGGGGTCGCAGGGTGAACACTGAAGCTTTCTTT. Amino acid sequence: CASSFGGRRVNTEAFF.

This clonotype was detected only a few times. The chain recombines TRBV7-8 with TRBJ2-1; D call uncertain. Germline values: CDR1 SGHVS, CDR2 FQNEAQ. The V and J ends lost 3 bases and 6 bases respectively, with 9 bases between them. This CDR3 contains 13 residues. The CDR3 loop is CASSLTLGNEQFF. The CDR3 DNA follows: TGTGCCAGCAGCTTGACCCTTGGCAATGAGCAGTTCTTC.

This clonotype was detected ten times or more. The chain is built from TRBV20-1 and TRBJ2-5; weak D call: TRBD2 (6 bases). The V gene's germline CDR1 is DFQATT and CDR2 SNEGSKA (reference sequence). V lost 3 bases, J lost 5 bases, and 13 bases lay in between. CDR3 length: 13 amino acids. The CDR3 bases are TGCAGTGCTAGGGCGGGGCCAGTCGAGACCCAGTACTTC. Its translation is CSARAGPVETQYF.

Ten or more counts support this clonotype. The J gene is TRBJ2-7, the V gene TRBV20-1; D gene unclear. The V gene lost 0 bases and the J gene lost 1 base, with 13 bases spanning the gap. Per the germline V gene, CDR1 is DFQATT and CDR2 is SNEGSKA (reference sequence). This CDR3 region has 15 residues. The CDR3 DNA sequence: TGCAGTGCTAGAGATTTTAGACTGGGGTCCTACGAGCAGTACTTC. This gives the protein CSARDFRLGSYEQYF.

This clonotype is medium-sized (0.01 to 0.1%) within its sample. The chain has TRBV9 and TRBJ2-1; TRBD2 matches at 7 bases. This CDR3 spans 15 amino acids. Per the germline V gene, CDR1 is SGDLS and CDR2 is YYNGEE. J was trimmed by 2 bases and V by 2 bases; bases with no gene match: 4. The CDR3 sequence is CASSVERDTYNEQFF. In DNA form, the CDR3 reads TGTGCCAGCAGCGTCGAGCGGGATACCTACAATGAGCAGTTCTTC.

The table lists this clonotype with many counts. The chain combines TRBV5-1 with TRBJ2-1; 7 positions agree with TRBD2. V lost 5 bases to trimming and J lost 5 bases; unmatched junction nucleotides: 7. Germline V gene data show CDR1 as SGHRS and CDR2 as YFSETQ. CDR3 length: 14 residues. CDR3 amino acids: CASRSGTTNNEQFF. The CDR3 region has the DNA TGCGCCAGCAGATCCGGGACTACGAACAATGAGCAGTTCTTC.

The chain combines TRBV28 with TRBJ1-1; D call uncertain. Per the germline V gene, CDR1 is MDHEN and CDR2 is SYDVKM. The CDR3 spans 13 residues. V lost 3 bases to trimming and J lost 1 base, with 6 bases between them. The CDR3 sequence: CASSLIGNTEAFF. In nucleotides, the CDR3 is TGTGCCAGCAGTTTGATCGGGAACACTGAAGCTTTCTTT.

The chain combines TRBV15 with TRBJ2-3, with D possibly called TRBD1 or TRBD2 (5 bases each). The ends were cut back, 4 bases at V and 2 bases at J, with 13 bases in the middle. This CDR3 spans 15 amino acids. Germline lookup yields CDR1 LNHNV and CDR2 YYDKDF (reference sequence). DNA for the CDR3: TGTGCCACCAGCACCAGACAGAGGGCCACAGATACGCAGTATTTT. The encoded protein is CATSTRQRATDTQYF.

This clonotype was counted many times. The chain uses TRBV6-2 or TRBV6-3 and TRBJ2-7; 7 positions match TRBD2. The ends lost 5 bases at V and 5 bases at J; junction bases unmatched: 9. CDR3 length: 14 amino acids. CDR1 MNHEY and CDR2 SVGEGT come from the germline V gene. CDR3 loop: CASSRLAALNEQYF. Here the CDR3 DNA reads TGTGCCAGCAGTCGCCTAGCGGCCTTGAACGAGCAGTACTTC.

This clonotype was picked up many times. The chain has TRBV7-9 and TRBJ2-2; the D gene is possibly TRBD2 (5 bases). With 7 bases removed from V and 4 bases from J, the gap between germline ends came to 13 bases. Per the germline V gene, CDR1 is SEHNR and CDR2 is FQNEAQ (reference sequence). This CDR3 comprises 14 residues. CDR3 sequence reads: CASTPLEATGELFF. The DNA of the CDR3 is TGTGCCAGCACCCCTTTGGAGGCCACCGGGGAGCTGTTTTTT.

The chain couples TRBV11-2 to TRBJ2-7, with 10 bases identical to TRBD2. J was trimmed by 3 bases and V by 2 bases; bases with no gene match: 4. CDR1 is SGHAT and CDR2 is FQNNGV in the germline V gene. CDR3 size: 15 residues. The CDR3 nucleotides read TGTGCCAGCAGCTTATCCGGGACTAGCGTCTACGAGCAGTACTTC. Translation gives CASSLSGTSVYEQYF.

This clonotype was seen repeatedly, ten times or more. The V gene is TRBV20-1, the J gene TRBJ2-7; TRBD2 agrees at 11 bases. V was clipped by 5 bases and J by 2 bases; unmatched bases: 2. Germline V CDR1 and CDR2: DFQATT, SNEGSKA (reference sequence). This CDR3 is 13 amino acids long. As DNA, the CDR3 is TGCAGTGCTGCGACTAGCGGGACCTACGAGCAGTACTTC. Its protein is CSAATSGTYEQYF.

This clonotype was observed many times. This chain uses TRBV27 with TRBJ2-1, with 11 bases matching TRBD2. This CDR3 is built from 15 residues. V shed 6 bases, J shed 6 bases, and the junction held 7 bases outside the gene matches. Per germline, CDR1 MNHEY and CDR2 SMNVEV (reference sequence). CDR3 protein: CASRLAGARGNEQFF. The DNA for the CDR3 is TGTGCCAGCAGACTAGCGGGAGCTCGAGGCAATGAGCAGTTCTTC.

This clonotype was counted only a few times. The V gene is TRBV20-1, the J gene TRBJ2-7, with 7 bases fitting TRBD1. V shed 5 bases, J shed 1 base, and the junction held 17 bases outside the gene matches. This CDR3 is 17 amino acids long. CDR1 and CDR2 (germline): DFQATT, SNEGSKA (reference sequence). The CDR3 is CSAPRQGKERVSYEQYF. DNA of the CDR3: TGCAGTGCTCCCCGACAGGGTAAAGAGAGGGTTTCCTACGAGCAGTACTTC.

The V and J genes are TRBV18 and TRBJ1-4, with a weak D call TRBD1 (5 bases). The CDR3 has 16 residues. Between the trimmed V and J ends, which lost 3 bases and 6 bases, there was a span of 17 bases. Germline V gene data show CDR1 as KGHSH and CDR2 as LQKENI. CDR3 sequence: CASSPPPGRGYEKLFF. The CDR3 coding sequence is TGTGCCAGCTCACCGCCGCCGGGGAGGGGCTATGAAAAACTGTTTTTT.

Ten or more counts support this clonotype. This rearrangement joins TRBV24-1 to TRBJ2-1; D ambiguous. V was pared by 6 bases and J by 2 bases, with 10 bases between. Germline-derived CDR1 and CDR2 are KGHDR and SFDVKD. The CDR3 totals 14 residues. The CDR3 nucleotides read TGTGCCACCAGTCTCTCTGGGACCTACAATGAGCAGTTCTTC. This encodes CATSLSGTYNEQFF.